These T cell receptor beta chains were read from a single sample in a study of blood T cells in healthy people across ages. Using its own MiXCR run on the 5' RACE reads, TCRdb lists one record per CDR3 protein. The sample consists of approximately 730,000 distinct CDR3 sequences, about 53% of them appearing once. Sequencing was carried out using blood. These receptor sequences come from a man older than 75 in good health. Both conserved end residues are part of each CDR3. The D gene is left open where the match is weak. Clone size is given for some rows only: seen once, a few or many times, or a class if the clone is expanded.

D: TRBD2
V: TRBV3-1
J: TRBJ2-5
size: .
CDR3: CASSQVPLAGSETQYF
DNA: TGTGCCAGCAGCCAAGTGCCACTAGCGGGGAGTGAGACCCAGTACTTC

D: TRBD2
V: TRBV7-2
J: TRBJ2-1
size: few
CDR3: CASSRTSSGMNEQFF
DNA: TGTGCCAGCAGCCGCACATCGAGCGGGATGAATGAGCAGTTCTTC

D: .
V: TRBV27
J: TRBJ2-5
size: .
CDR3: CASSLFTQETQYF
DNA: TGTGCCAGCAGTTTATTTACCCAAGAGACCCAGTACTTC

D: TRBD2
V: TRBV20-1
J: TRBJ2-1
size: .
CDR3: CSASRLAINEQFF
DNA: TGCAGTGCCAGCAGACTAGCTATCAATGAGCAGTTCTTC

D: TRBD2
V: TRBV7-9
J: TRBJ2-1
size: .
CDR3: CASSAGLEYEQFF
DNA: TGTGCCAGCAGCGCGGGACTAGAGTACGAGCAGTTCTTC

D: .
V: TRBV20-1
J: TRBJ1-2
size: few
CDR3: CSAGDIASYGYTF
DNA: TGCAGTGCCGGAGATATTGCCTCCTATGGCTACACCTTC

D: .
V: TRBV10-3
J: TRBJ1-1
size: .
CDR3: CAISESIRGPKEAFF
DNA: TGTGCCATCAGTGAGTCGATCCGGGGGCCTAAGGAAGCTTTCTTT

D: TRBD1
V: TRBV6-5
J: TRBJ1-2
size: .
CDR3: CASSYSTGEVYGYTF
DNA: TGTGCCAGCAGTTACTCGACAGGGGAAGTGTATGGCTACACCTTC

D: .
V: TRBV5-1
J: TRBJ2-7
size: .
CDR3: CASSLGLDSAEQYF
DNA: TGCGCCAGCAGCTTGGGACTAGACTCCGCCGAGCAGTACTTC

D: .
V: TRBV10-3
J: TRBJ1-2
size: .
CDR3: CAISDGRNYGYTF
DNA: TGTGCCATCAGTGACGGCCGGAACTATGGCTACACCTTC

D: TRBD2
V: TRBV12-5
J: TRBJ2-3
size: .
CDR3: CASGTTGGGHRYAYF
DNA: TGTGCTAGTGGGACCACGGGGGGAGGGCACAGATACGCGTATTTT

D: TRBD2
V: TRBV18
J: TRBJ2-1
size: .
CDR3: CASSREVLASEQFF
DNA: TGTGCCAGCTCCCGGGAGGTGCTAGCGAGTGAGCAGTTCTTC

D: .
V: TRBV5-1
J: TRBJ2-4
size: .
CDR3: CASSLRTGLAKNIQYF
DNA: TGCGCCAGCAGCTTACGCACCGGCCTAGCCAAAAACATTCAGTACTTC

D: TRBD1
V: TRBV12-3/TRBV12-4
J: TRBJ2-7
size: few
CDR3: CASSPRQGTLSYEQYF
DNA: TGTGCCAGCAGTCCTCGACAGGGTACCCTCTCCTACGAGCAGTACTTC

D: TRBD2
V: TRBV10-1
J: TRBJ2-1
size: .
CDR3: CASSALAGYNEQFF
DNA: TGCGCCAGCAGTGCACTAGCGGGGTACAATGAGCAGTTCTTC

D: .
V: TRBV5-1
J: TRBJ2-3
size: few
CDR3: CASSLYGNDAYF
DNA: TGCGCCAGCAGCTTATACGGGAATGACGCGTATTTT